Following are 23 T cell receptor beta chains from one sample sequenced in a study of cytomegalovirus exposure and HLA in healthy donors. Primers: 60 Vbeta forward and 13 Jbeta reverse. Libraries were prepared by immunoSEQ multiplex PCR; TCRdb keeps only in-frame clonotypes and omits some of them. This sample has over 95,000 clones, with about 83% found just once. The sequenced sample consisted of PBMCs. The receptor source for this set is a female donor in good health and CMV-seronegative.

V usage is TRBV4-1 and J usage is TRBJ2-1, with D possibly TRBD2 on 6 matching bases. This CDR3 is built from 13 residues. Trimming pared 0 bases from V and 7 bases from J, leaving 7 bases between. CDR1 MGHRA and CDR2 YSYEKL come from the germline V gene. Here the CDR3 DNA reads TGCGCCAGCAGCCAAGATGGAGGGAATGAGCAGTTCTTC. Protein product: CASSQDGGNEQFF.

The rearrangement joins TRBV19 to TRBJ1-1; TRBD1 matches at 9 bases. CDR1 and CDR2 (germline): LNHDA, SQIVND (reference sequence). This CDR3 has 16 residues. The J segment lost 3 bases and the V segment lost 4 bases, leaving 9 bases of the junction unmatched. Here the CDR3 reads CASSTGTGISHTEAFF. CDR3 in DNA: TGTGCCAGTAGTACCGGGACAGGGATCTCCCACACTGAAGCTTTCTTT. The whole variable domain, remainder taken from reference TRBV19 and TRBJ1-1, is DGGITQSPKYLFRKEGQNVTLSCEQNLNHDAMYWYRQDPGQGLRLIYYSQIVNDFQKGDIAEGYSVSREKKESFPLTVTSAQKNPTAFYLCASSTGTGISHTEAFFGQGTRLTVV.

The chain uses TRBV27 and TRBJ2-3, with 8 nucleotides matching TRBD1. CDR3 length equals 15 residues. J was trimmed by 2 bases and V by 6 bases; bases with no gene match: 7. In germline, CDR1 is MNHEY, CDR2 SMNVEV (reference sequence). Written as DNA, the CDR3 is TGTGCCAGCAGAAGACAGGGGATATCCACAGATACGCAGTATTTT. It encodes CASRRQGISTDTQYF.

This sequence joins TRBV6-1 and TRBJ1-1; TRBD1 aligns across 9 bases. The length of the CDR3 is 13 residues. Germline values: CDR1 MNHNS, CDR2 SASEGT. The J segment lost 8 bases and the V segment lost 5 bases, leaving 6 bases of the junction unmatched. The chain's CDR3 is CASSKTGTGEAFF. The DNA for the CDR3 is TGTGCCAGCAGTAAAACCGGGACAGGGGAAGCTTTCTTT.

The chain is built from TRBV2 and TRBJ1-4; D ambiguous. This CDR3 is 12 amino acids long. The V end was cut by 7 bases, the J end by 0 bases, with 3 bases between. The germline V gene encodes CDR1 SNHLY and CDR2 FYNNEI. For the CDR3, the DNA is TGTGCCAGCACCACAACTAATGAAAAACTGTTTTTT. Its translation is CASTTTNEKLFF.

The chain combines TRBV30 with TRBJ1-5; tentative D call: TRBD1 (6 bases). The CDR3 has 15 residues. Trimming left V 2 bases short and J 0 bases short, with 11 bases between. The germline CDR1 and CDR2 sequences are GTSNPN and SVGIG (reference sequence). CDR3: CAWSLGQFSNQPQHF. DNA for the CDR3: TGTGCCTGGAGTCTAGGACAGTTTAGCAATCAGCCCCAGCATTTT. Together with reference TRBV30 and TRBJ1-5, the CDR3 gives the full variable domain: SQTIHQWPATLVQPVGSPLSLECTVEGTSNPNLYWYRQAAGRGLQLLFYSVGIGQISSEVPQNLSASRPQDRQFILSSKKLLLSDSGFYLCAWSLGQFSNQPQHFGDGTRLSIL.

The chain uses TRBV10-3 and TRBJ2-2; a weak D match, TRBD2 (6 bases). This CDR3 spans 14 amino acids. The germline gives CDR1 ENHRY, CDR2 SYGVKD. Trimming removed 6 bases from V and 6 bases from J, with 14 bases in between. The CDR3 region is CAIRDTGGSGELFF. The CDR3 DNA sequence: TGTGCCATCAGGGACACTGGGGGGTCCGGGGAGCTGTTTTTT.

V usage is TRBV7-9 and J usage is TRBJ2-5; D is perhaps TRBD1 (6 bases). CDR1 SEHNR and CDR2 FQNEAQ come from the germline V gene (reference sequence). The CDR3 extends over 15 amino acids. Trimming removed 5 bases from V and 5 bases from J, with 18 bases in between. CDR3 nucleotides: TGTGCCAGCAGCCCGGCTCTACTAAGGGGGGAGACCCAGTACTTC. Its translation is CASSPALLRGETQYF.

This clone was counted once. The gene calls are TRBV2 and TRBJ2-7, with TRBD2 as a possible D gene (5 bases). CDR1 is SNHLY and CDR2 is FYNNEI in the germline V gene. The CDR3 is made up of 15 amino acids. V was pared by 5 bases and J by 0 bases, with 14 bases between. In DNA, the CDR3 is TGTGCCAGCAGTCCCGGGCAGGACTTCTCCTACGAGCAGTACTTC. This gives the protein CASSPGQDFSYEQYF.

This chain joins TRBV6-4 and TRBJ2-3; 8 bases line up with TRBD2. The CDR3 consists of 15 residues. V shed 2 bases and J 5 bases; nucleotides not matched to a gene: 6. CDR1 and CDR2 (germline): MRHNA, SNTAGT. CDR3 amino acids: CASSDIGGGRDTQYF. CDR3 DNA: TGTGCCAGCAGTGACATCGGGGGGGGGAGAGATACGCAGTATTTT.

This clone was counted between two and nine times. The rearrangement uses TRBV10-3 and TRBJ1-1; D not resolved. This CDR3 comprises 13 residues. Trimming shortened V by 0 bases and J by 6 bases, and 8 bases separated the two germline ends. CDR1 and CDR2 (germline): ENHRY, SYGVKD. CDR3 residues: CAISESEAAEAFF. In DNA form, the CDR3 reads TGTGCCATCAGTGAGTCGGAGGCGGCTGAAGCTTTCTTT.

The chain employs TRBV6-1 and TRBJ2-3, with 12 positions matching TRBD2. The CDR3 covers 15 residues. Germline CDR1 is MNHNS and CDR2 is SASEGT. The trim removed 8 bases at V and 5 bases at J, leaving 8 bases unmatched. The CDR3 DNA is TGTGCCAGCTCGTCTAGCGGGGGGGCCCTAGATACGCAGTATTTT. As protein: CASSSSGGALDTQYF.

This clone occurred a few times. This chain links TRBV2 with TRBJ1-6; no clear D. CDR3 length equals 15 residues. Germline CDR1 SNHLY, CDR2 FYNNEI. The V gene lost 6 bases and the J gene lost 7 bases, with 16 bases spanning the gap. The CDR3: CASRPGLWNNSPLHF. In DNA form, the CDR3 reads TGTGCCAGCAGGCCCGGGTTGTGGAACAATTCACCCCTCCACTTT.

The chain combines TRBV4-2 with TRBJ1-2; 9 positions agree with TRBD1. The CDR3 is 17 amino acids. V lost 0 bases and J lost 4; bases outside the gene matches: 9. Germline CDR1 reads LGHNA; CDR2 reads YNFKEQ. CDR3 DNA: TGTGCCAGCAGCCAAGACCGAGGGACAGGGTCTGTCTATGGCTACACCTTC. Protein product: CASSQDRGTGSVYGYTF.

This chain links TRBV5-1 with TRBJ2-2; tentatively, D is TRBD2 (5 bases). V dropped 0 bases and J dropped 2 bases, with 8 bases sitting between them. The CDR3 contains 15 residues. The V gene's germline CDR1 is SGHRS and CDR2 YFSETQ. CDR3 sequence reads: CASSLGSGNTGELFF. CDR3 in DNA: TGCGCCAGCAGCTTGGGTTCGGGAAACACCGGGGAGCTGTTTTTT.

The chain joins TRBV7-9 to TRBJ2-2; D remains unclear. The CDR3 totals 10 residues. Looked up from germline, CDR1 is SEHNR and CDR2 is FQNEAQ (reference sequence). The CDR3 coding sequence is TGTGCTCAGGACACCGGGGAGCTGTTTTTT. This translates into CAQDTGELFF.

About this clone itself: Other DNA sequences in the same sample also yield this CDR3. The V and J genes are TRBV7-6 and TRBJ1-5, with TRBD1 matching 9 bases. In germline, CDR1 is SGHVS, CDR2 FNYEAQ. V shed 1 base, J shed 6 bases, and the junction held 4 bases outside the gene matches. This CDR3 has 15 amino acids. The CDR3 region has the DNA TGTGCCAGCAGCTTAGACGACAGGGGGGGTCAGCCCCAGCATTTT. Its translation is CASSLDDRGGQPQHF. Variable domain in full (rest from reference TRBV7-6 and TRBJ1-5): GAGVSQSPRYKVTKRGQDVALRCDPISGHVSLYWYRQALGQGPEFLTYFNYEAQQDKSGLPNDRFSAERPEGSISTLTIQRTEQRDSAMYRCASSLDDRGGQPQHFGDGTRLSIL.

The chain joins TRBV5-4 to TRBJ2-6; TRBD1 matches 8 bases. Trimming removed 5 bases from V and 9 bases from J; junction bases left unmatched: 4. CDR3 length equals 13 residues. Germline V gives CDR1 SGHNT, CDR2 YYREEE (reference sequence). The CDR3 protein is CASRDREVNVLTF. The CDR3 DNA reads as TGTGCCAGCAGGGACAGGGAAGTCAACGTCCTGACTTTC.

The chain couples TRBV6-1 to TRBJ2-2; TRBD1 aligns across 9 bases. This CDR3 region has 18 residues. The junction had 15 bases not matched to a gene; V was cut back by 4 bases and J by 6 bases. Germline CDR1 is MNHNS and CDR2 is SASEGT. The CDR3 reads CASSVILQGAMGAGELFF. In nucleotides, the CDR3 is TGTGCCAGCAGTGTGATTTTACAGGGGGCGATGGGCGCCGGGGAGCTGTTTTTT.

The rearrangement links TRBV5-1 to TRBJ1-4; perhaps TRBD1 as D (5 bases). Germline assignment: CDR1 SGHRS and CDR2 YFSETQ. The CDR3 spans 15 residues. Trimming removed 0 bases at V and 7 bases at J, with 13 bases between. CDR3 DNA: TGCGCCAGCAGCTTGGACGGCAGGGCGTCTGAAAAACTGTTTTTT. This codes for CASSLDGRASEKLFF.

This clone was recorded a few times. The V and J genes are TRBV6-5 and TRBJ1-1; D possibly corresponds to TRBD1 (5 bases). Germline V gene data show CDR1 as MNHEY and CDR2 as SVGAGI. Trimming pared 4 bases from V and 6 bases from J, leaving 21 bases between. The CDR3 sequence is 16 residues long. CDR3 sequence (DNA): TGTGCCAGCAGTTCAGGGACTCAACCGGGGTTGGCTGAAGCTTTCTTT. Protein: CASSSGTQPGLAEAFF.

The gene calls are TRBV14 and TRBJ1-1, with 10 positions matching TRBD1. The CDR3 consists of 15 residues. Germline CDR1 SGHDN, CDR2 FVKESK. With V trimmed by 4 bases and J by 4 bases, 6 bases remained unmatched. This CDR3 is CASSRWTGGPTEAFF. In nucleotides, the CDR3 is TGTGCCAGCAGCCGTTGGACAGGGGGTCCCACTGAAGCTTTCTTT.

V is TRBV9 and J is TRBJ2-3, with 15 nucleotides matching TRBD2. V shed 4 bases, J shed 1 base, and the junction held 19 bases outside the gene matches. The CDR3 has 22 amino acids. The germline CDR1 and CDR2 sequences are SGDLS and YYNGEE. CDR3 amino acids: CASSQPHNLGLAGGRRTDTQYF. The CDR3 nucleotides read TGTGCCAGCAGCCAACCCCACAACTTAGGACTAGCGGGGGGGCGACGCACAGATACGCAGTATTTT.